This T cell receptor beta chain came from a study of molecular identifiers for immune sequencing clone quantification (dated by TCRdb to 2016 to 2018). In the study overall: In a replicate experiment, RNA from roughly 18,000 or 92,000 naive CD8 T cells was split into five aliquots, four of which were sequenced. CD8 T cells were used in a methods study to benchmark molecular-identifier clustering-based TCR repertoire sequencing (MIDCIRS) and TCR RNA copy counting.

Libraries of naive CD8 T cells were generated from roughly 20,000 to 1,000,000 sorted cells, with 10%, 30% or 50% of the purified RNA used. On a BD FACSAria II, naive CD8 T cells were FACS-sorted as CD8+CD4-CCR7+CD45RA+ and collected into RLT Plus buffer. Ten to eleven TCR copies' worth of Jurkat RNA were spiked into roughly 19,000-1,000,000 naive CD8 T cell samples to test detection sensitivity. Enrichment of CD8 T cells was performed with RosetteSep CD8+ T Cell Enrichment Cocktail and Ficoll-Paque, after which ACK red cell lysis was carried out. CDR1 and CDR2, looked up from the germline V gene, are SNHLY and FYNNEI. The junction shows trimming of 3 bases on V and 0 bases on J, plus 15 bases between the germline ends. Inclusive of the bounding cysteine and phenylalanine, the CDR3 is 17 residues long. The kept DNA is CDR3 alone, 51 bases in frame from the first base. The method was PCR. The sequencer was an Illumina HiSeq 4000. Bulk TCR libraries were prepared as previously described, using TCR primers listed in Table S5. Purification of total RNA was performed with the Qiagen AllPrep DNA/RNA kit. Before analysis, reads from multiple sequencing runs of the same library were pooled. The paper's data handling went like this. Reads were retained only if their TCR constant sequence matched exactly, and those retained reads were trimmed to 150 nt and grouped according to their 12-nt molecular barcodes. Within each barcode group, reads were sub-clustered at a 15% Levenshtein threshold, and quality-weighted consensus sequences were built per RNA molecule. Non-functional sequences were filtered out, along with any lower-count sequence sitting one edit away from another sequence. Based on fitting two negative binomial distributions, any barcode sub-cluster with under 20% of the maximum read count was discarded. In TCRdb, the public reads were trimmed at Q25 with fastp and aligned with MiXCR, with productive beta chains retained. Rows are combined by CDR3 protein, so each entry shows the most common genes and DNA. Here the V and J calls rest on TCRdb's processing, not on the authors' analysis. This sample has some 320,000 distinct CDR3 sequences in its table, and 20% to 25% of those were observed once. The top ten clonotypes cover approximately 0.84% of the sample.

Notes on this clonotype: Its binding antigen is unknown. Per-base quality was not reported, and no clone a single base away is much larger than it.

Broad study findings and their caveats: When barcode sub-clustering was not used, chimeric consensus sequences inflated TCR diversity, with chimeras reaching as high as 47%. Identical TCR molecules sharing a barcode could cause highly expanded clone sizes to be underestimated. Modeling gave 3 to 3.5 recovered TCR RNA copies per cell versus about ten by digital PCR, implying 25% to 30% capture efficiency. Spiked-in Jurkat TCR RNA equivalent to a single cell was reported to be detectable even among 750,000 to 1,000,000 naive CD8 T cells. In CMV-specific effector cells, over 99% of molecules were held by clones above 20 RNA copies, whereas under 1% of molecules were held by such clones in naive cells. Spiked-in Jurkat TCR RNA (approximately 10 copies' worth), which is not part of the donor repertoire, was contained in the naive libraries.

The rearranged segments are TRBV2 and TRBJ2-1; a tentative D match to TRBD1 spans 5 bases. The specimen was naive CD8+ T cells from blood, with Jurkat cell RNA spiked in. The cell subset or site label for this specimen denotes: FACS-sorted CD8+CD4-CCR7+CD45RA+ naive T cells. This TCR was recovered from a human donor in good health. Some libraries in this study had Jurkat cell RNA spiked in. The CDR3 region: CASSDVGAESSYNEQFF. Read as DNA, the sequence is TGTGCCAGCAGTGATGTAGGGGCAGAGAGCTCCTACAATGAGCAGTTCTTC.